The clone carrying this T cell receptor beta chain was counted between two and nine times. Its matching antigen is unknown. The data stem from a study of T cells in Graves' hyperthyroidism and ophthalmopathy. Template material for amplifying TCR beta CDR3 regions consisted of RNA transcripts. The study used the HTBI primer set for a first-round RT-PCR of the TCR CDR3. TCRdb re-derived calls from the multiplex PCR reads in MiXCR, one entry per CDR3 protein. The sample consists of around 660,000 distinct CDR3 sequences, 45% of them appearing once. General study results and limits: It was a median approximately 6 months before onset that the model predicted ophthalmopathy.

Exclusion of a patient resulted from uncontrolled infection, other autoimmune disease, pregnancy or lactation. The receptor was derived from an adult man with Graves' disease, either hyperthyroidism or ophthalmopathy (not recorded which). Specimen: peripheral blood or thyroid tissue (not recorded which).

CDR3 nucleotide sequence: TGTGCCAGCAGTGTGCGGCTTGATCAGCCCCAGCATTTT. It yields the protein CASSVRLDQPQHF. The chain links TRBV6-5 to TRBJ1-5; no definite D call. This CDR3 region has 13 residues. In germline, CDR1 is MNHEY, CDR2 SVGAGI. Trimming pared 5 bases from V and 5 bases from J, leaving 10 bases between.